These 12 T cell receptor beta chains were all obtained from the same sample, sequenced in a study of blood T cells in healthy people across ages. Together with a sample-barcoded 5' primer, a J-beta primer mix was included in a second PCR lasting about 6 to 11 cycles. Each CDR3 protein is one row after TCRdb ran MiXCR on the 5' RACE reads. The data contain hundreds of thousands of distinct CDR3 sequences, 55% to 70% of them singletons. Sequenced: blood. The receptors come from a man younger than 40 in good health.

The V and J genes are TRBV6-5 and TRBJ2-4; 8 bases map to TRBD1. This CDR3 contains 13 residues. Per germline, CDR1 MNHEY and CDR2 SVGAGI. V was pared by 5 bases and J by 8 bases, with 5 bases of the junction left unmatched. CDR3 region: CASSQGARDIQYF. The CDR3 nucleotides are TGTGCCAGCAGTCAGGGGGCCCGGGACATTCAGTACTTC.

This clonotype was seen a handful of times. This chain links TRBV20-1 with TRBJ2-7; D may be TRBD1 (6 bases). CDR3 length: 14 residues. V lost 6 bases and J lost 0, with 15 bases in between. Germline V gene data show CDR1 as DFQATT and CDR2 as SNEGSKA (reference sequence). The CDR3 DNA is TGCAGTGCGCGGCACACAGGGAGCTCCTACGAGCAGTACTTC. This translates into CSARHTGSSYEQYF.

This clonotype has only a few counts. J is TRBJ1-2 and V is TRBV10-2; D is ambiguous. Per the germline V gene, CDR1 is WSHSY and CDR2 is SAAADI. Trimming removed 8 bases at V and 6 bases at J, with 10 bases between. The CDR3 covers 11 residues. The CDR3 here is CASGEGHGYTF. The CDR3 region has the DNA TGCGCCAGCGGCGAGGGCCATGGCTACACCTTC.

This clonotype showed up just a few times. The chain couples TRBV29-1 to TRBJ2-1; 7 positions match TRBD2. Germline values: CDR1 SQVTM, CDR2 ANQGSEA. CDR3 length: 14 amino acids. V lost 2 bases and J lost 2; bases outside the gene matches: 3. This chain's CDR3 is CSVERAGAYNEQFF. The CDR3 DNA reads TGCAGCGTTGAAAGGGCGGGGGCCTACAATGAGCAGTTCTTC.

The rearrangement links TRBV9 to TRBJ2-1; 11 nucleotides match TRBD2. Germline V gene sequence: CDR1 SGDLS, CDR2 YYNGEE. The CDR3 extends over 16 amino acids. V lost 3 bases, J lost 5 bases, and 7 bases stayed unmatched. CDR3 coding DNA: TGTGCCAGCAGCGCCCGCCTAGCGGGGGGCAACAATGAGCAGTTCTTC. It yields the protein CASSARLAGGNNEQFF.

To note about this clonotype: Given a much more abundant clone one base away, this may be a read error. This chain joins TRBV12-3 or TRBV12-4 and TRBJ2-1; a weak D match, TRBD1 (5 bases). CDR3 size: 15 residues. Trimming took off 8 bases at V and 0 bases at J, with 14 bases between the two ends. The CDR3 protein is CASGLGQSSYNEQFF. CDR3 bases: TGTGCCAGCGGCCTGGGGCAGAGCTCCTACAATGAGCAGTTCTTC.

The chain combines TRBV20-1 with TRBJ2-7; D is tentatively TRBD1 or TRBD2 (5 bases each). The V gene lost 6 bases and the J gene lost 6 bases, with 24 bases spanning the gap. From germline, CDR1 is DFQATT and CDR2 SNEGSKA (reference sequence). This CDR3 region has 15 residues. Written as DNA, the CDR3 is TGCAGTGCCCAGCCGCCGGGACGGAGCTCTCGCGAGCAGTACTTC. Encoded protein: CSAQPPGRSSREQYF.

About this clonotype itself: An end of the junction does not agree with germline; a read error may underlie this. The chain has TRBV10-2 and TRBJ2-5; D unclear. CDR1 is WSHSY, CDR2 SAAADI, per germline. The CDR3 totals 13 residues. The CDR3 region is CASRLHHQETQNF. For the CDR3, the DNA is TGCGCCAGTCGACTTCACCACCAAGAGACCCAGAACTTC.

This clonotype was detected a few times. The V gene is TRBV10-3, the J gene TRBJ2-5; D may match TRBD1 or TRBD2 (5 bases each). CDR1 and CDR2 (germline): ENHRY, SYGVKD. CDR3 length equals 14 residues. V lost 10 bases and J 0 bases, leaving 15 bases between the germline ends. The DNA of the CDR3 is TGTGCCACCGTGGGGGATCCCAACCAAGAGACCCAGTACTTC. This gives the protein CATVGDPNQETQYF.

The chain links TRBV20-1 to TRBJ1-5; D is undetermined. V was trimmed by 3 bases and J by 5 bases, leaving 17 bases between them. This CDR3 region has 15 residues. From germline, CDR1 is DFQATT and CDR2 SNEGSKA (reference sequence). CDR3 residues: CSARAGSQKYQPQHF. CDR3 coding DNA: TGCAGTGCTAGGGCCGGAAGTCAGAAATATCAGCCCCAGCATTTT.

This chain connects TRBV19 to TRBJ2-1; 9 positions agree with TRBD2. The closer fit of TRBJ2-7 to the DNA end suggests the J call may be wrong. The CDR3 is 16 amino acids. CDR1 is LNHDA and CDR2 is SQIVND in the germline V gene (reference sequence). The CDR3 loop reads CASSIFSGSSYNEQYF. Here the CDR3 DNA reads TGTGCCAGTAGTATCTTTAGCGGGAGCTCCTACAATGAGCAGTACTTC.

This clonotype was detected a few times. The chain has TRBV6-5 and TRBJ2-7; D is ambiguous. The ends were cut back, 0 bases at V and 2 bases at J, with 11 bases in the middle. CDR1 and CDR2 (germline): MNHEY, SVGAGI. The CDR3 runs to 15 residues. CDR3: CASSYSRYRPYEQYF. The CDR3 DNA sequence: TGTGCCAGCAGTTACTCGAGGTACCGACCCTACGAGCAGTACTTC.